This T cell receptor beta chain was captured by sequencing in a study of cytomegalovirus exposure and HLA in healthy donors. This CDR3 is built from 17 residues. The germline gives CDR1 SEHNR, CDR2 FQNEAQ (reference sequence). Trimming cost V 1 base and J 7 bases, with 22 bases left between them. Vbeta (60) and Jbeta (13) primers were used in the PCR. Clones were sequenced by immunoSEQ multiplex PCR, and TCRdb holds only the in-frame ones, with some missing. The table has about 130,000 clones, over 60% seen once. The clonotype comes from a female donor in good health and CMV-seropositive. This chain connects TRBV7-9 to TRBJ2-5, with D possibly being TRBD2 (6 bases). Sequencing was performed on PBMCs. The CDR3 region is CASSLVGGGGGTGTQYF. The DNA of the CDR3 is TGTGCCAGCAGCTTAGTCGGTGGGGGAGGAGGTACGGGGACCCAGTACTTC.